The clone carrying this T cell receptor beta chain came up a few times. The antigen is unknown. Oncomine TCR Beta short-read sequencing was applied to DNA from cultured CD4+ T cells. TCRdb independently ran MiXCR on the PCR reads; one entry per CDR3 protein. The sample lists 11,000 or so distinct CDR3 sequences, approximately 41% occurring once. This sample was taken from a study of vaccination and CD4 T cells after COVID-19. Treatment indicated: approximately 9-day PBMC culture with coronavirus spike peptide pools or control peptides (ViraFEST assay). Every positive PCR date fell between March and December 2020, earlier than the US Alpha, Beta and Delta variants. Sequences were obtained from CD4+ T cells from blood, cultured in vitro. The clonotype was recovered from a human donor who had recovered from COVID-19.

DNA for the CDR3: TGTGCCAGCAGTGAGGGGGGGCGCGGTCGGGGCTACACCTTC. Amino acids: CASSEGGRGRGYTF. The chain recombines TRBV2 with TRBJ1-2; D is perhaps TRBD1 (6 bases). V was trimmed by 3 bases and J by 8 bases, leaving 16 bases between them. The germline gives CDR1 SNHLY, CDR2 FYNNEI. CDR3 length equals 14 residues.